The 9 T cell receptor beta chains reported below all come from one sample, sequenced in a study of T-cell reconstitution after alpha-beta-depleted transplantation in children (TCRdb year 2016). The library was produced with PCR. Data came from an Illumina HiSeq 2500. TCR library preparation used molecular barcoding, with unique molecular identifiers applied to normalize quantification of the TCRbeta repertoire. TCRdb's own reprocessing of the public reads used fastp at Q25 and MiXCR and kept productive beta chains. Rows with a matching CDR3 protein are joined into one entry that keeps the most common DNA and genes. In all, the sample holds about 200,000 distinct CDR3 sequences, and approximately 6.9% of those were seen once. The ten largest clones represent 5.5% of the sample. The meaning of the sample's treatment or condition label: allogeneic hematopoietic cell transplantation with graft depleted of TCRalphabeta T cells and CD19 B cells.

The specimen comprised PBMCs, sampled before TCRalphabeta/CD19-depleted stem cell transplant. These receptors originate from a boy younger than 10 with acute lymphoblastic leukemia, due to receive a stem cell transplant.

There are a few counts of this clonotype. The chain carries TRBV25-1 and TRBJ1-2; D remains ambiguous. This CDR3 is 14 amino acids long. V dropped 3 bases and J dropped 2 bases, with 10 bases sitting between them. Germline V lookup: CDR1 MGHDK, CDR2 SYGVNS. The CDR3 region has the DNA TGTGCCAGCAGTGACAGGAACTTAAACTATGGCTACACCTTC. Its translation: CASSDRNLNYGYTF.

This clonotype was picked up a small number of times. This chain connects TRBV18 to TRBJ2-5; D gene unclear. CDR3 size: 13 residues. Germline V gene sequence: CDR1 KGHSH, CDR2 LQKENI. The germline V and J ends were trimmed by 2 bases and 4 bases, with 8 bases remaining between them. As DNA, the CDR3 is TGTGCCAGCTCACCAATGGGTCGAGAGACCCAGTACTTC. Its translation is CASSPMGRETQYF.

The DNA of the CDR3 is TGTGCCAGCAGAGGGACTAGCGGTCAAGAGCAGTTCTTC. Translating gives CASRGTSGQEQFF. The rearrangement uses TRBV6-6 and TRBJ2-1; 11 nucleotides match TRBD2. The length of the CDR3 is 13 residues. J gave up 10 bases and V 6 bases, and 5 bases lay outside the gene matches. Germline-derived CDR1 and CDR2 are MNHNY and SVGAGI (reference sequence).

This clonotype was found many times. The rearrangement links TRBV29-1 to TRBJ2-5; D is possibly TRBD2 (5 bases). CDR3 size: 13 residues. Trimming cost V 5 bases and J 4 bases, with 14 bases left between them. Germline V gene lookup returns CDR1 SQVTM and CDR2 ANQGSEA. CDR3 DNA sequence: TGCAGCGTTTTACCTGTGACTACAGAGACCCAGTACTTC. Protein: CSVLPVTTETQYF.

The chain is built from TRBV4-2 and TRBJ2-7; the D gene is possibly TRBD2 (5 bases). Germline V gene data show CDR1 as LGHNA and CDR2 as YNFKEQ. This CDR3 region has 17 residues. Trimming cost V 0 bases and J 2 bases, with 17 bases left between them. Here the CDR3 reads CASSQDSVLAQPYEQYF. As DNA, the CDR3 is TGTGCCAGCAGCCAAGATTCAGTTCTAGCTCAGCCCTACGAGCAGTACTTC.

The chain uses TRBV11-1 and TRBJ1-1; a weak D match, TRBD1 (5 bases). Germline V gives CDR1 SGHAT, CDR2 FQDESV (reference sequence). Trimming stripped 0 bases from V and 0 bases from J, with 23 bases between. There are 20 residues in the CDR3. DNA of the CDR3: TGTGCCAGCAGCTTAGCGCTGTTGGGATCAGGGCGAGGGTTGAACACTGAAGCTTTCTTT. Protein product: CASSLALLGSGRGLNTEAFF. The full variable domain, completed using reference TRBV11-1 and TRBJ1-1, is EAEVAQSPRYKITEKSQAVAFWCDPISGHATLYWYRQILGQGPELLVQFQDESVVDDSQLPKDRFSAERLKGVDSTLKIQPAELGDSAMYLCASSLALLGSGRGLNTEAFFGQGTRLTVV.

This clonotype occurred many times. The V and J genes are TRBV4-3 and TRBJ2-2; the match to TRBD2 covers 8 bases. With V trimmed by 4 bases and J by 4 bases, 5 bases remained unmatched. The CDR3 extends over 15 amino acids. Germline V lookup: CDR1 LGHNA, CDR2 YSLEER. The CDR3 nucleotides are TGCGCCAGCAGCCGAGGGCTAGCGGGCACCGGGGAGCTGTTTTTT. Amino acid sequence: CASSRGLAGTGELFF.

This clonotype came up many times. The chain recombines TRBV28 with TRBJ1-6; 11 positions match TRBD1. V lost 5 bases, J lost 7 bases, and 4 bases stayed unmatched. The CDR3 covers 15 residues. Germline assignment: CDR1 MDHEN and CDR2 SYDVKM. CDR3 sequence reads: CASSIGTGGNSPLHF. The DNA of the CDR3 is TGTGCCAGCAGTATCGGGACAGGGGGGAATTCACCCCTCCACTTT.

This clonotype was found many times. The chain uses TRBV4-1 and TRBJ2-1, with D possibly matching TRBD1 (6 bases). This CDR3 is built from 19 residues. V was shortened by 1 base and J by 6 bases, with 25 bases between the two germline ends. The V gene's germline CDR1 is MGHRA and CDR2 YSYEKL. This CDR3 reads CASSQAEGDTGHLTNEQFF. CDR3 in DNA: TGCGCCAGCAGCCAAGCAGAAGGGGACACGGGACACCTGACCAATGAGCAGTTCTTC.